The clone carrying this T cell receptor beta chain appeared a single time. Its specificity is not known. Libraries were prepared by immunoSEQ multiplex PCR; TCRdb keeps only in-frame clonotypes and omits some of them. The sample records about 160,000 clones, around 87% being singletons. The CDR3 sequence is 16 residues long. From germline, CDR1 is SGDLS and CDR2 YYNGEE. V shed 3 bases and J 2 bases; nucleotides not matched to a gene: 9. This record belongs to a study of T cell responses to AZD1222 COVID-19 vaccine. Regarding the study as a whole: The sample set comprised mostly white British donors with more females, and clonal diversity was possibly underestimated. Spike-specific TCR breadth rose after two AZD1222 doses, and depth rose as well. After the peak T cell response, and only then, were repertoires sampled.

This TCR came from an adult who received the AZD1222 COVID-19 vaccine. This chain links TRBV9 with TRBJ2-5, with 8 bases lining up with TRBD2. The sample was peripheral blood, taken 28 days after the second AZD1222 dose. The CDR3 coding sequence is TGTGCCAGCAGCGCCCATAGACTAGCGCAACAAGAGACCCAGTACTTC. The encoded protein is CASSAHRLAQQETQYF.